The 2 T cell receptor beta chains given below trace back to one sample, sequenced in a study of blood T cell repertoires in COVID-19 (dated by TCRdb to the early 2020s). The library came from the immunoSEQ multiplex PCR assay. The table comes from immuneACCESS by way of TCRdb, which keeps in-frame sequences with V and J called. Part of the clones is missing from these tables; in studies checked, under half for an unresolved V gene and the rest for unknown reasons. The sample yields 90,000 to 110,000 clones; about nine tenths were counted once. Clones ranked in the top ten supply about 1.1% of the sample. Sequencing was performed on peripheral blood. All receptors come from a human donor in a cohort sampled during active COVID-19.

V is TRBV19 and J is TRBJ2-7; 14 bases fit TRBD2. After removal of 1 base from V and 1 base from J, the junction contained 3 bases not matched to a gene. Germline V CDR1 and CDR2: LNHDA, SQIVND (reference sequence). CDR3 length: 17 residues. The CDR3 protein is CASSIGGLAGGSYEQYF. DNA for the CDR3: TGTGCCAGTAGTATAGGAGGACTAGCGGGAGGTTCCTACGAGCAGTACTTC. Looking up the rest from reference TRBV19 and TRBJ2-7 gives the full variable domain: DGGITQSPKYLFRKEGQNVTLSCEQNLNHDAMYWYRQDPGQGLRLIYYSQIVNDFQKGDIAEGYSVSREKKESFPLTVTSAQKNPTAFYLCASSIGGLAGGSYEQYFGPGTRLTVT.

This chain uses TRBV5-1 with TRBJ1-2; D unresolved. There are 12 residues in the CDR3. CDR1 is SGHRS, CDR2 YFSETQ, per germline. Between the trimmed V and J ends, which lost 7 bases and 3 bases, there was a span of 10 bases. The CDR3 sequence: CASRPTDYGYTF. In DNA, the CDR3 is TGCGCCAGCCGCCCCACAGACTATGGCTACACCTTC.